This T cell receptor (beta chain) was sequenced for a study of T cells after posttransplantation cyclophosphamide. Broader study findings: Recipient CMV seropositivity and CMV reactivation strongly tracked TRB clonality.

The CDR3 spans 14 residues. Germline V lookup: CDR1 LNHDA, CDR2 SQIVND (reference sequence). V gave up 7 bases and J gave up 1 base, with 13 bases separating them. About this clone: Its target is unknown.

TCRdb keeps only in-frame clones here, not all; method: immunoSEQ multiplex PCR. The table has around 10,000 clones, around four fifths seen once. Treatment was busulfan-fludarabine conditioning, a marrow graft, and cyclophosphamide on days +3 and +4. This chain uses TRBV19 with TRBJ2-5, with D perhaps TRBD2 (6 bases). This sample comprised PBMCs, obtained around 2,000 days after allogeneic stem cell transplant with posttransplant cyclophosphamide. This TCR came from a female patient between 50 and 59 years old who received an allogeneic stem cell transplant from a related donor, was CMV-positive, and had no GVHD. Some T cells may originate from the graft donor. The CDR3 DNA reads TGTGCCAGTAATGCGGGGAGTGTCCAAGAGACCCAGTACTTC. Encoded protein: CASNAGSVQETQYF.